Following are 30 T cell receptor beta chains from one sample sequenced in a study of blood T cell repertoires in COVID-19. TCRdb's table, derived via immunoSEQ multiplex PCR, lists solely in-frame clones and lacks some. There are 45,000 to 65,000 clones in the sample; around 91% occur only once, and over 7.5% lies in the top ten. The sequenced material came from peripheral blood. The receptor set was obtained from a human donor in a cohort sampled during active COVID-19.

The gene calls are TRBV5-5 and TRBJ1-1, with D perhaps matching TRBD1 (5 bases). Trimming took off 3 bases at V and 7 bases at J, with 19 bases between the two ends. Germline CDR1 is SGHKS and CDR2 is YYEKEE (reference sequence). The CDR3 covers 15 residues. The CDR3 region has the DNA TGTGCCAGCAGCTGGGGCGGTGCGGGAGCCCGTGAAGCTTTCTTT. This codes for CASSWGGAGAREAFF. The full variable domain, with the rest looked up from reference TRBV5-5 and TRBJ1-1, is DAGVTQSPTHLIKTRGQQVTLRCSPISGHKSVSWYQQVLGQGPQFIFQYYEKEERGRGNFPDRFSARQFPNYSSELNVNALLLGDSALYLCASSWGGAGAREAFFGQGTRLTVV.

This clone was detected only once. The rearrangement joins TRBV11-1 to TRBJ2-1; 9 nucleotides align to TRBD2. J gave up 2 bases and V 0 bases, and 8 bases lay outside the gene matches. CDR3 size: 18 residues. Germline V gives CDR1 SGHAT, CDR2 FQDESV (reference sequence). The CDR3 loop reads CASSLAFAAGGPYNEQFF. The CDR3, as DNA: TGTGCCAGCAGCTTAGCGTTTGCCGCGGGGGGGCCCTACAATGAGCAGTTCTTC.

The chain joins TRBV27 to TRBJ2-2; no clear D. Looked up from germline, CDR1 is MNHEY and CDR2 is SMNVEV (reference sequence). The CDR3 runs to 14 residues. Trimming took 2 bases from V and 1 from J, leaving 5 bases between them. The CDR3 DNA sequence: TGTGCCAGCAGTTTAGGGCAGAACACCGGGGAGCTGTTTTTT. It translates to CASSLGQNTGELFF.

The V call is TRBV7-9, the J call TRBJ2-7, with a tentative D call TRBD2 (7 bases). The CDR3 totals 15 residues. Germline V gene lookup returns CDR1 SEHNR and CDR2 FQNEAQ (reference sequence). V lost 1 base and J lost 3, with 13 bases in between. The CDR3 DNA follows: TGTGCCAGCAGCTTAGAGGCGGGGGCCGGCTACGAGCAGTACTTC. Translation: CASSLEAGAGYEQYF. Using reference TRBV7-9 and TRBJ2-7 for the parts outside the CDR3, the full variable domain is DTGVSQNPRHKITKRGQNVTFRCDPISEHNRLYWYRQTLGQGPEFLTYFQNEAQLEKSRLLSDRFSAERPKGSFSTLEIQRTEQGDSAMYLCASSLEAGAGYEQYFGPGTRLTVT.

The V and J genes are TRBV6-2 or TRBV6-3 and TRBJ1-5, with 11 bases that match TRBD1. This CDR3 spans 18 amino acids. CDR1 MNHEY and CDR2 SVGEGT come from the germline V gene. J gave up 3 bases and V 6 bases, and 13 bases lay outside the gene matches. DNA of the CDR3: TGTGCCAGCAGCCGGACAGGGGGCGCGAGGGGAGTCAATCAGCCCCAGCATTTT. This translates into CASSRTGGARGVNQPQHF.

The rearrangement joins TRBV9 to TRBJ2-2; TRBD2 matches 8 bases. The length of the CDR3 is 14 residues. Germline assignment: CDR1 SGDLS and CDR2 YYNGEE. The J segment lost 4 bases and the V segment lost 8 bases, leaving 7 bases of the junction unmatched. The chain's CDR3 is CASAGGVGTGELFF. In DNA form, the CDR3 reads TGTGCCAGTGCCGGGGGGGTTGGCACCGGGGAGCTGTTTTTT.

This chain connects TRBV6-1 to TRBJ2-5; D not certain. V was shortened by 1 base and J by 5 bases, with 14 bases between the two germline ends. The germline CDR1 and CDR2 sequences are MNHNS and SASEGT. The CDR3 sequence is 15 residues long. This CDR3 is CASSEVLQWFETQYF. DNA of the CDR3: TGTGCCAGCAGTGAAGTCCTACAGTGGTTCGAGACCCAGTACTTC.

CDR3 in amino acids: CAWSFYDRDSNQPQHF. CDR3 nucleotide sequence: TGTGCCTGGAGTTTTTATGACAGGGATAGCAATCAGCCCCAGCATTTT. V is TRBV30 and J is TRBJ1-5, with TRBD1 identical over 7 bases. V trimming: 2 bases; J trimming: 0 bases; junction bases outside the gene matches: 7. CDR3 length: 16 residues. Germline V gene sequence: CDR1 GTSNPN, CDR2 SVGIG (reference sequence).

The CDR3 bases are TGTGCCAGCAGCCTACCCGAGGGAAAGGGCAACACTGAAGCTTTCTTT. Encoded protein: CASSLPEGKGNTEAFF. The chain employs TRBV6-2 or TRBV6-3 and TRBJ1-1, with no clear D. The germline CDR1 and CDR2 sequences are MNHEY and SVGEGT. The length of the CDR3 is 16 residues. V gave up 6 bases and J gave up 2 bases, with 19 bases separating them.

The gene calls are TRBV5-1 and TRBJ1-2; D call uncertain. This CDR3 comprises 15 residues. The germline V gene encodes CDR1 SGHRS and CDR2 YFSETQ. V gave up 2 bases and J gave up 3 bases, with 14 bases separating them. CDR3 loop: CASSFATGRDYGYTF. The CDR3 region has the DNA TGCGCCAGCAGCTTCGCAACCGGGCGGGACTATGGCTACACCTTC.

Here the CDR3 DNA reads TGTGCCAGCAGCTTGGGATGGGGGGGACGGGATCAGCCCCAGCATTTT. This gives the protein CASSLGWGGRDQPQHF. This chain uses TRBV5-6 with TRBJ1-5, with a weak D call TRBD1 (5 bases). Trimming took off 0 bases at V and 5 bases at J, with 15 bases between the two ends. The V gene's germline CDR1 is SGHDT and CDR2 YYEEEE. This CDR3 region has 16 residues.

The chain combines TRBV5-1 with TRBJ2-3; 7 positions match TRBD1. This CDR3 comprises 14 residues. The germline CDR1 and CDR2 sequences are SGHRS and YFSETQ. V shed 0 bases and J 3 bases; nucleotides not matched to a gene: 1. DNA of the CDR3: TGCGCCAGCAGCTTGGTACAGGGGACAGATACGCAGTATTTT. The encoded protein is CASSLVQGTDTQYF.

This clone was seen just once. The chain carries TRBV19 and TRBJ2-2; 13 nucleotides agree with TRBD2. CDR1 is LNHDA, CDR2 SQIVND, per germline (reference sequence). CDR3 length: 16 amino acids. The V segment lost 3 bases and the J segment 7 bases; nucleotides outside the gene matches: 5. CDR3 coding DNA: TGTGCCAGTAGTATTACTAGCGGGGGGGTAAGCGGGGAGCTGTTTTTT. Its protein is CASSITSGGVSGELFF.

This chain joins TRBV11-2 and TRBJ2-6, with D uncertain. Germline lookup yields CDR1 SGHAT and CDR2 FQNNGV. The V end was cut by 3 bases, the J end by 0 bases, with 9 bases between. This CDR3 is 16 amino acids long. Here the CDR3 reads CASSFGWSSGANVLTF. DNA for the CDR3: TGTGCCAGCAGCTTCGGCTGGAGCTCTGGGGCCAACGTCCTGACTTTC.

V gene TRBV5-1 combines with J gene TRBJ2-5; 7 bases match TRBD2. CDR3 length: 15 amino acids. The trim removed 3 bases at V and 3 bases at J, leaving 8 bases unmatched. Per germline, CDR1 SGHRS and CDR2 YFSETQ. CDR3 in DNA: TGCGCCAGCAGCTCAACCGGGACTAAAGAAGAGACCCAGTACTTC. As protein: CASSSTGTKEETQYF.

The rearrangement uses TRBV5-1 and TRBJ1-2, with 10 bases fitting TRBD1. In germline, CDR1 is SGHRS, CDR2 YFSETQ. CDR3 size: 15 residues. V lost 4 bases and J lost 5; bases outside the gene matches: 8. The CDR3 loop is CASSRAGGQGYGYTF. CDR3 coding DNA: TGCGCCAGCAGCCGAGCAGGGGGACAGGGGTATGGCTACACCTTC.

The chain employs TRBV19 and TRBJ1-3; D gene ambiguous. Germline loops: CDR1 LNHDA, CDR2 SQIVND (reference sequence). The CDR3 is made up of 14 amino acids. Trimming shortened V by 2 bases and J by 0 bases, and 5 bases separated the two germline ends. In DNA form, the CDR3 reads TGTGCCAGTAGTATAACAGACTCTGGAAACACCATATATTTT. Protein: CASSITDSGNTIYF.

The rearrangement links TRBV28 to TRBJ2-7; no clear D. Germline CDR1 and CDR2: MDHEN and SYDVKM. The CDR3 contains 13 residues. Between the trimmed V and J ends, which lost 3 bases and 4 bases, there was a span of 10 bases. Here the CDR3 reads CASSFSSPYEQYF. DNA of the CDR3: TGTGCCAGCAGTTTTTCCAGTCCTTACGAGCAGTACTTC.

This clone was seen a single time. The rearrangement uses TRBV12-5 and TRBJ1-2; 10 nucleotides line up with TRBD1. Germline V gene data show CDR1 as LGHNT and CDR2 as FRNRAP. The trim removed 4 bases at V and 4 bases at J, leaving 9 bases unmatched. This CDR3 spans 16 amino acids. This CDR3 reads CASGSMTGGSLYGYTF. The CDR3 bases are TGTGCTAGTGGTTCCATGACAGGGGGCAGCCTCTATGGCTACACCTTC.

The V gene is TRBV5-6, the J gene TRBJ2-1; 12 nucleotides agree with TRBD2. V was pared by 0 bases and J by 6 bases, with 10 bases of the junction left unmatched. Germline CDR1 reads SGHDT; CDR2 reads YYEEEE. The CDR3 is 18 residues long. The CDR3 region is CASSLGWTSGDGPNEQFF. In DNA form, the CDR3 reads TGTGCCAGCAGCTTGGGGTGGACTAGCGGGGATGGCCCCAATGAGCAGTTCTTC.

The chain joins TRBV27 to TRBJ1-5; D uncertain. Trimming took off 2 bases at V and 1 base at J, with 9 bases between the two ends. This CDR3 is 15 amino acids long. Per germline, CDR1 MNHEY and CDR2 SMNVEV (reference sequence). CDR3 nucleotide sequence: TGTGCCAGCAGTTTACTTGCTATAAGCAATCAGCCCCAGCATTTT. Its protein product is CASSLLAISNQPQHF.

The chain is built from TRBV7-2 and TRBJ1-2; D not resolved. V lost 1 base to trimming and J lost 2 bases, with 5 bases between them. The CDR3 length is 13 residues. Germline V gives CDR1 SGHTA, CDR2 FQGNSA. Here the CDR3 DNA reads TGTGCCAGCAGCTTAGGAGGGAACTATGGCTACACCTTC. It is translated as CASSLGGNYGYTF.

CDR3 in DNA: TGTGCCAGCAGCCCAACTAGCGGGCCTTACAATGAGCAGTTCTTC. Protein product: CASSPTSGPYNEQFF. This chain uses TRBV11-3 with TRBJ2-1, with 9 bases identical to TRBD2. This CDR3 comprises 15 residues. V dropped 5 bases and J dropped 4; count of bases not matched to a gene: 6. Germline CDR1 SGHNT, CDR2 YENEEA.

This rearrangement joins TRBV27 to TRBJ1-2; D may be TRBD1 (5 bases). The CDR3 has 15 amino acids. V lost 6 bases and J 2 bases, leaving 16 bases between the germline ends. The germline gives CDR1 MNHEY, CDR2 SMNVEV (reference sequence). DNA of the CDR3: TGTGCCAGCAGCGATAAGCAGGGAATAAACTATGGCTACACCTTC. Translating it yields CASSDKQGINYGYTF.

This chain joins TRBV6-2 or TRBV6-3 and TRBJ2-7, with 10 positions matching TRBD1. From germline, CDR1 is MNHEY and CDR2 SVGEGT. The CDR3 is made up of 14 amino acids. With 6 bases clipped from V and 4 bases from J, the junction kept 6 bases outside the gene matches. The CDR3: CASSRQGAHYEQYF. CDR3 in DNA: TGTGCCAGCAGCAGACAGGGGGCTCATTACGAGCAGTACTTC.

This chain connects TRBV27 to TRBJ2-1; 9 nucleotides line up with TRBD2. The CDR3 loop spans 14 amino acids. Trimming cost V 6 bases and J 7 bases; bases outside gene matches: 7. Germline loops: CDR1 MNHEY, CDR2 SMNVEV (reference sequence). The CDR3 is CASSRGTSKNEQFF. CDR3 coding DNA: TGTGCCAGCAGCCGCGGGACTAGCAAGAATGAGCAGTTCTTC.

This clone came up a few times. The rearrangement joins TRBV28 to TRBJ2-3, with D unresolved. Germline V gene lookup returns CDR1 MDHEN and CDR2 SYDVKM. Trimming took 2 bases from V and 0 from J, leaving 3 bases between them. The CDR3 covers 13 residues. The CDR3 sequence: CASSLQSTDTQYF. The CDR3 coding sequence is TGTGCCAGCAGTTTACAGAGCACAGATACGCAGTATTTT. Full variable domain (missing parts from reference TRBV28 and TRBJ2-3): DVKVTQSSRYLVKRTGEKVFLECVQDMDHENMFWYRQDPGLGLRLIYFSYDVKMKEKGDIPEGYSVSREKKERFSLILESASTNQTSMYLCASSLQSTDTQYFGPGTRLTVL.

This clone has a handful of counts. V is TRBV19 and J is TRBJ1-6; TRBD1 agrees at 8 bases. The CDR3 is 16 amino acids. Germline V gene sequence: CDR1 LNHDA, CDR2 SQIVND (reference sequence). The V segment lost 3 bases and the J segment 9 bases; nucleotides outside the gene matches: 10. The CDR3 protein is CASSITPGGSGSPLHF. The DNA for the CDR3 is TGTGCCAGTAGTATTACCCCAGGGGGCAGCGGTTCACCCCTCCACTTT.

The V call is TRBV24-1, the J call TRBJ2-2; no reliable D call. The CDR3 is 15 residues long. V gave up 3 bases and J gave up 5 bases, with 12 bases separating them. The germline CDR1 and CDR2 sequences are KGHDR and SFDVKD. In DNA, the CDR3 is TGTGCCACCAGTGATCCATCGGTCCCGACCGGGGAGCTGTTTTTT. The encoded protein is CATSDPSVPTGELFF.

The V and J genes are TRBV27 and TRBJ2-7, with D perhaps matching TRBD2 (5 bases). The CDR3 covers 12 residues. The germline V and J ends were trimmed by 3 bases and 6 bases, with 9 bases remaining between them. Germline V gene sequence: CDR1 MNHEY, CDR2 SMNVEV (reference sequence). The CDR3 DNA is TGTGCCAGCAGTTTCGTTGGAGGCGAGCAGTACTTC. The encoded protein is CASSFVGGEQYF.